This T cell receptor (beta chain) was retrieved from a study of cytotoxic CD8 clonotypes in ibrutinib-treated CLL. Study background: Average yields of about 260,000 productive templates and 80,000 to 100,000 productive rearrangements characterized the samples. Study conclusions and caveats: The study found baseline clonality above age-matched healthy donors, tracking circulating CD8+ T-cell counts.

Trimming took off 5 bases at V and 2 bases at J, with 9 bases between the two ends. CDR3 length equals 13 residues. From germline, CDR1 is MDHEN and CDR2 SYDVKM. Comments on this clone: Its antigen is not known.

Depth targeted 1 in 200,000 to 1 in 1 million T cells, averaging around 9.5x coverage per clonotype. Method: immunoSEQ multiplex PCR; TCRdb's copy keeps in-frame clones and lacks some. This table has more than 85,000 clones, approximately 77% appearing once. V and J are TRBV28 and TRBJ1-2, with D uncertain. This clonotype was sampled from a human donor with chronic lymphocytic leukemia. The source material was PBMCs, sampled after 24 months of ibrutinib treatment. CDR3 bases: TGTGCCAGCAGTCCTACAGAGAACTATGGCTACACCTTC. Its protein product is CASSPTENYGYTF.